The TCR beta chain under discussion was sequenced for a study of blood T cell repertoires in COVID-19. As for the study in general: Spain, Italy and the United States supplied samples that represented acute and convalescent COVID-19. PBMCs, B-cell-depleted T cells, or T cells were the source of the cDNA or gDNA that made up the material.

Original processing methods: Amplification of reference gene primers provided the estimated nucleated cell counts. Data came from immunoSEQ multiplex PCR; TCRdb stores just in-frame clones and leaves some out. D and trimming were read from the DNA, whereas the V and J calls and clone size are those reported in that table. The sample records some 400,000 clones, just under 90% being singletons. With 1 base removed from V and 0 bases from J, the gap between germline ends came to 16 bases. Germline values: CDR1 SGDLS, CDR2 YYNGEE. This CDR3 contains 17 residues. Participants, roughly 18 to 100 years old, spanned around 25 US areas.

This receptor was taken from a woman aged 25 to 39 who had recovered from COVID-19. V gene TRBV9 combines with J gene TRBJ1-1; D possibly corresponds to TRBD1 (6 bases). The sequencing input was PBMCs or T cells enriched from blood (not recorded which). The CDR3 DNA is TGTGCCAGCAGCGTACAGGACAGCTCCACAATGAACACTGAAGCTTTCTTT. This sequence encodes CASSVQDSSTMNTEAFF.